This TCR beta chain stems from a study of T cell repertoires in cytomegalovirus infection. On the study more broadly: Public TCR beta signatures indicated both CMV infection and matching HLA type.

This clonotype was seen ten or more times. The CDR3 length is 14 residues. Germline V lookup: CDR1 MNHNS, CDR2 SASEGT. Trimming took 5 bases from V and 7 from J, leaving 12 bases between them. TCRdb re-analysed the reads in MiXCR, keeping a single row per CDR3 protein. The sample comprises some 150,000 distinct CDR3 sequences, about 6.1% of which are singletons, and about a sixth rests with the top ten. The source is a human donor in good health (CMV status not recorded). Some clones in this sample may be carry-over from other donors' samples. The V and J genes are TRBV6-1 and TRBJ1-6, with D possibly being TRBD1 (5 bases). The specimen sequenced was PBMCs. The CDR3 here is CASSLTVLNSPLHF. In nucleotides, the CDR3 is TGTGCCAGCAGTTTGACAGTTCTGAATTCACCCCTCCACTTT.